This T cell receptor (beta chain) was captured in a study of T cells after yellow fever vaccination. Study-wide findings and caveats: Overlap between CD4 and CD8 compartments was detected for a small share of clonotypes.

Per germline, CDR1 SQVTM and CDR2 ANQGSEA. The length of the CDR3 is 12 residues. V gave up 4 bases and J gave up 4 bases, with 8 bases separating them. By 5'RACE template switching, TCR cDNA was produced, with a universal primer site and UMIs added in the process. TCRdb fed the 5' RACE reads into MiXCR, producing one record per CDR3 protein. The sample has roughly 30,000 distinct CDR3 sequences, roughly 6.3% seen once; the top ten hold 20% to 30%. The receptor comes from a man younger than 45 who received the YFV17D yellow fever vaccine. J is TRBJ2-1 and V is TRBV29-1, with a weak D call TRBD2 (5 bases). Sequencing was performed on PBMCs, either bulk or a sorted T-cell subset (CD4+, CD8+, memory, or dextramer-sorted; not recorded which), taken on the day of the yellow fever booster vaccination. For the CDR3, the DNA is TGCAGCGTTGTGGGAGTGTACAATGAGCAGTTCTTC. This encodes CSVVGVYNEQFF.